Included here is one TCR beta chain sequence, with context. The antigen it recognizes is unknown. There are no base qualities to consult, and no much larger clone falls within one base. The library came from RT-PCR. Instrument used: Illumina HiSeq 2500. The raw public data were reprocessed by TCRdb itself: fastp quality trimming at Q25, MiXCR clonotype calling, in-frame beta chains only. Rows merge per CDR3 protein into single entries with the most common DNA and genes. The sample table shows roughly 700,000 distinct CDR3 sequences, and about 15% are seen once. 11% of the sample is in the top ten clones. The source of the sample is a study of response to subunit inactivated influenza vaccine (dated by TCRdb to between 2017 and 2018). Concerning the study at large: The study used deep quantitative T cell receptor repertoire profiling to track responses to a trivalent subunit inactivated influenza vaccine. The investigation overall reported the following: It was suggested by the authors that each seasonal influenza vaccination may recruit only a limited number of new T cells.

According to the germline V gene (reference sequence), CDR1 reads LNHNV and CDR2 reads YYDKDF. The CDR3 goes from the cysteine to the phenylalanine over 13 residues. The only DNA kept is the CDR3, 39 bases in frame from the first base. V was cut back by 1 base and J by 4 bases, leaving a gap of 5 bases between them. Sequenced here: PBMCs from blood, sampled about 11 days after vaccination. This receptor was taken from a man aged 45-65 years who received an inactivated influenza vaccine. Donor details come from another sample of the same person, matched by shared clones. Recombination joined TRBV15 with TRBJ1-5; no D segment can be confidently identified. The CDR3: CATSRAKNQPQHF. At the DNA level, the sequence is TGTGCCACCAGCAGAGCTAAGAATCAGCCCCAGCATTTT.